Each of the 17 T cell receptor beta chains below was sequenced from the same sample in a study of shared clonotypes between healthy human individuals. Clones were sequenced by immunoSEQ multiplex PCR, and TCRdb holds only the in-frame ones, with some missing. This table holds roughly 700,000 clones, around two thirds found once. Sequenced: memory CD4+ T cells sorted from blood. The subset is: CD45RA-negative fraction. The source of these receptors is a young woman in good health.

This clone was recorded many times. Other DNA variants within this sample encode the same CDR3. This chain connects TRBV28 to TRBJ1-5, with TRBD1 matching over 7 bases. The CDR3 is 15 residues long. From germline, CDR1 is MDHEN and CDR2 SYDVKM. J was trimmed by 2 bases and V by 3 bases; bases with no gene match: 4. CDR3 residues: CASSFTGARNQPQHF. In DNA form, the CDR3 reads TGTGCCAGCAGTTTCACAGGGGCCCGCAATCAGCCCCAGCATTTT.

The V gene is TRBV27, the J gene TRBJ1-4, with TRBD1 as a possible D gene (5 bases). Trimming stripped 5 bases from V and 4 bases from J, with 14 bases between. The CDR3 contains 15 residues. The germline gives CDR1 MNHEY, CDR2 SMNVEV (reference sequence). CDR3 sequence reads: CASSTRGGGNEKLFF. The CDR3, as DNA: TGTGCCAGCAGTACACGTGGGGGGGGTAATGAAAAACTGTTTTTT.

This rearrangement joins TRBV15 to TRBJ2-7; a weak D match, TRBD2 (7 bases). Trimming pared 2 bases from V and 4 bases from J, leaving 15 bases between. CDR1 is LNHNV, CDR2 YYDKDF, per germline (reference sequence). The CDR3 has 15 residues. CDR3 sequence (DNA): TGTGCCACCAGCAGACAACAGGGAGGGGATTACGAGCAGTACTTC. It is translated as CATSRQQGGDYEQYF.

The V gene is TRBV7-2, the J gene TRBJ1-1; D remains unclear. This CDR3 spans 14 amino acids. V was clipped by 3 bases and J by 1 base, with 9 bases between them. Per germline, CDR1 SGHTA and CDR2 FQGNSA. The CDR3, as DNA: TGTGCCAGCAGCTTCGCTCACGGGAACACTGAAGCTTTCTTT. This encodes CASSFAHGNTEAFF.

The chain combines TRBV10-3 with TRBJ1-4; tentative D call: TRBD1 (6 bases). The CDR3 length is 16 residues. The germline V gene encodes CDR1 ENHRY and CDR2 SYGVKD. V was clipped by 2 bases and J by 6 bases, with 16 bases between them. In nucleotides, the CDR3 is TGTGCCATCAGTGAGACCCCAGGGGCCCCTGATGAAAAACTGTTTTTT. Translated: CAISETPGAPDEKLFF.

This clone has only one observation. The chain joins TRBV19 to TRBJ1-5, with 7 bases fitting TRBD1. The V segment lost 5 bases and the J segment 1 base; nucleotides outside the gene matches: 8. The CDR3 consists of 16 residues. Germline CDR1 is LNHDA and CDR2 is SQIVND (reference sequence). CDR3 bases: TGTGCCAGTAGTCCCACCCAGGGGGTGAGCAATCAGCCCCAGCATTTT. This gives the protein CASSPTQGVSNQPQHF. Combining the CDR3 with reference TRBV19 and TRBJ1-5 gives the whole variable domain DGGITQSPKYLFRKEGQNVTLSCEQNLNHDAMYWYRQDPGQGLRLIYYSQIVNDFQKGDIAEGYSVSREKKESFPLTVTSAQKNPTAFYLCASSPTQGVSNQPQHFGDGTRLSIL.

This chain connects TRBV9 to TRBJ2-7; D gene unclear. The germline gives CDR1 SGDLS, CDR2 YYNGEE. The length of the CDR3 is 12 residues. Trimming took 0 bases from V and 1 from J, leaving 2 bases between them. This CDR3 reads CASSVVSYEQYF. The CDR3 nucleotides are TGTGCCAGCAGCGTAGTTTCCTACGAGCAGTACTTC.

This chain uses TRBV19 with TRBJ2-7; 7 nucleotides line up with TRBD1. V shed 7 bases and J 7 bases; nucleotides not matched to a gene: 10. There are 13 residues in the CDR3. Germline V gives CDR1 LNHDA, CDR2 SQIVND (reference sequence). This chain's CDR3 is CASTDQLQGEQYF. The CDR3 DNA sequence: TGTGCCAGTACGGATCAGCTACAGGGGGAGCAGTACTTC.

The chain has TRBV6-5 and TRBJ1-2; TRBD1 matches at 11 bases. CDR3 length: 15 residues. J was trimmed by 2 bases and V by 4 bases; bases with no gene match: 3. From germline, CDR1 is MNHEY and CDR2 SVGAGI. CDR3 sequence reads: CASSSWTGGNYGYTF. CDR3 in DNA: TGTGCCAGCAGTTCCTGGACAGGGGGCAACTATGGCTACACCTTC.

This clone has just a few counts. CDR3 nucleotides: TGTGCCAGCTCACCACCTAATTCCGAGACAGGGAAGAATGGCTACACCTTC. Its translation: CASSPPNSETGKNGYTF. The chain recombines TRBV18 with TRBJ1-2; 7 bases line up with TRBD1. The CDR3 runs to 17 residues. Germline values: CDR1 KGHSH, CDR2 LQKENI. The J segment lost 6 bases and the V segment lost 0 bases, leaving 13 bases of the junction unmatched.

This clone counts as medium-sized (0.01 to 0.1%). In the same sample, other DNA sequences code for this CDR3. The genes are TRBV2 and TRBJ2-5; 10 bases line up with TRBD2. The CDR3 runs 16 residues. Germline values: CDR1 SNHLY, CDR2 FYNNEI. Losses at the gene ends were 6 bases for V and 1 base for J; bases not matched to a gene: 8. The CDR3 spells CASRFRTSGLQETQYF. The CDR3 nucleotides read TGTGCCAGCAGGTTCAGGACTAGCGGCCTCCAAGAGACCCAGTACTTC.

The CDR3 protein is CSVEPATAGGNEQFF. The CDR3, as DNA: TGCAGCGTTGAACCAGCTACGGCGGGAGGCAATGAGCAGTTCTTC. The chain recombines TRBV29-1 with TRBJ2-1, with 8 bases aligning to TRBD2. The CDR3 loop spans 15 amino acids. Trimming cost V 2 bases and J 6 bases; bases outside gene matches: 9. Germline values: CDR1 SQVTM, CDR2 ANQGSEA.

The CDR3 DNA is TGTGCCAGCAGCTTGACGGGACAGGGAGCCTATGGCTACACCTTC. Amino acids: CASSLTGQGAYGYTF. The V and J genes are TRBV5-4 and TRBJ1-2; 9 bases line up with TRBD1. Unmatched junction bases numbered 5, after V lost 1 base and J lost 4 bases. Germline CDR1 reads SGHNT; CDR2 reads YYREEE (reference sequence). This CDR3 is 15 amino acids long.

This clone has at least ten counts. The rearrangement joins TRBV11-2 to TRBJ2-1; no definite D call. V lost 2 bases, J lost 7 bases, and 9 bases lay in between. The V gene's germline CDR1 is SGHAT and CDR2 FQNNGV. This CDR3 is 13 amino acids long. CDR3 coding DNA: TGTGCCAGCAGCTTACAAGCCCCTAATGAGCAGTTCTTC. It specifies CASSLQAPNEQFF. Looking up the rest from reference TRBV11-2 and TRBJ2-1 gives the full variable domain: EAGVAQSPRYKIIEKRQSVAFWCNPISGHATLYWYQQILGQGPKLLIQFQNNGVVDDSQLPKDRFSAERLKGVDSTLKIQPAKLEDSAVYLCASSLQAPNEQFFGPGTRLTVL.

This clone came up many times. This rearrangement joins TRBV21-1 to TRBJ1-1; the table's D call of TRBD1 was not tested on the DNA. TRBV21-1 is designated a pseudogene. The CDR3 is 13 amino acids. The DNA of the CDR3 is TGTGCCAGCAGCGGTCGACAGTGGACTGAAGCTTTCTTT. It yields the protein CASSGRQWTEAFF.

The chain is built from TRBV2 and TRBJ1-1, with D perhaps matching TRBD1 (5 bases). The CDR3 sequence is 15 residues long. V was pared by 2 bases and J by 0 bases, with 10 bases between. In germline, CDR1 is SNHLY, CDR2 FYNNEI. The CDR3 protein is CASSEQGDMNTEAFF. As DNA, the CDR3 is TGTGCCAGCAGTGAACAAGGGGATATGAACACTGAAGCTTTCTTT.

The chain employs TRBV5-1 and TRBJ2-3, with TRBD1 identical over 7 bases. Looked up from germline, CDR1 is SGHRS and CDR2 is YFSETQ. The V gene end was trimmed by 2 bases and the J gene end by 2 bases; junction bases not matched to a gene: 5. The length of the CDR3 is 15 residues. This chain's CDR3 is CASSFGQEYTDTQYF. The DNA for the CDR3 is TGCGCCAGCAGCTTCGGACAGGAATACACAGATACGCAGTATTTT.